This paragraph covers one T cell receptor beta chain sequence. Profiled with immunoSEQ multiplex PCR; TCRdb holds only in-frame clones, not every one. The sample lists about 470,000 clones, roughly 83% seen once, with less than 15% in the top ten. This entry is derived from a study of shared clonotypes between healthy human individuals. CDR1 is MDHEN, CDR2 SYDVKM, per germline. This CDR3 is 16 amino acids long. The V end was cut by 3 bases, the J end by 3 bases, with 15 bases between. The receptor was isolated from a woman aged 35 to 49 in good health. Some clones in this sample may be carry-over from other donors' samples. Sequencing input: PBMCs. The rearrangement links TRBV28 to TRBJ2-4, with unresolved D. In DNA, the CDR3 is TGTGCCAGCAGTTTGGCAGGCTTTTCGGACAAAAACATTCAGTACTTC. This gives the protein CASSLAGFSDKNIQYF.